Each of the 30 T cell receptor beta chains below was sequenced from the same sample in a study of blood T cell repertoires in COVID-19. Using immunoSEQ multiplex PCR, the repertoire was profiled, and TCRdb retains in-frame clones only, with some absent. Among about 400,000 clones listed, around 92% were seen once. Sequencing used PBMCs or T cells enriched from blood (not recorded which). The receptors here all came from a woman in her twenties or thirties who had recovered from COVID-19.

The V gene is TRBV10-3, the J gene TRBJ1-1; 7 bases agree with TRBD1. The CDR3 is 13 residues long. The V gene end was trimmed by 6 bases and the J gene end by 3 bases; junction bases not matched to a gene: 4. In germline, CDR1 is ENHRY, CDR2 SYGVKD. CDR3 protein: CAIRGGDYTEAFF. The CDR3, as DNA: TGTGCCATCAGAGGGGGCGATTACACTGAAGCTTTCTTT.

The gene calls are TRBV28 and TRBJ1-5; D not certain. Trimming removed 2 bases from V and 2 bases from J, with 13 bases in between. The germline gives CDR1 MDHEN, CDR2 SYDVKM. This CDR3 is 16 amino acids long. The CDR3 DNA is TGTGCCAGCAGTTTACTGGCGGGATCGGGCAATCAGCCCCAGCATTTT. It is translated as CASSLLAGSGNQPQHF.

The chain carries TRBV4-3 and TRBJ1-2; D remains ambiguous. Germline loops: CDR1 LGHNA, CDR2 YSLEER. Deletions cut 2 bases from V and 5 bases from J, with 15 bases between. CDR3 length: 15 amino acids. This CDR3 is CASSQNPGESYGYTF. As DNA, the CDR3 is TGCGCCAGCAGCCAAAACCCAGGCGAGTCTTATGGCTACACCTTC.

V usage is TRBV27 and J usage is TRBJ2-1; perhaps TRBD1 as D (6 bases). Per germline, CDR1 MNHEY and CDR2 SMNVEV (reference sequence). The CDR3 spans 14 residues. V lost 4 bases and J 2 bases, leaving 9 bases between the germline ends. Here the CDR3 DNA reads TGTGCCAGCAGTTCCCAGGGGACCTACAATGAGCAGTTCTTC. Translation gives CASSSQGTYNEQFF.

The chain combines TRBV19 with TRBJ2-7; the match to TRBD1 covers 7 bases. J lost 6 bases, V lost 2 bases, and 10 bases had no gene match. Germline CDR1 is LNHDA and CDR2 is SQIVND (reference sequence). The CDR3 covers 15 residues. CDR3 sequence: CASSIQGGRWGEQYF. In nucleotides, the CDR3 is TGTGCCAGTAGTATACAAGGGGGCAGATGGGGCGAGCAGTACTTC.

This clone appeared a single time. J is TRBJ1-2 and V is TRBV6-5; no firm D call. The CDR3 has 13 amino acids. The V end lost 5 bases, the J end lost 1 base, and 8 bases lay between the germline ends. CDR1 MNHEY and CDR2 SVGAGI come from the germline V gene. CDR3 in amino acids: CASSPAFNYGYTF. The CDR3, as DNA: TGTGCCAGCAGTCCAGCGTTTAACTATGGCTACACCTTC.

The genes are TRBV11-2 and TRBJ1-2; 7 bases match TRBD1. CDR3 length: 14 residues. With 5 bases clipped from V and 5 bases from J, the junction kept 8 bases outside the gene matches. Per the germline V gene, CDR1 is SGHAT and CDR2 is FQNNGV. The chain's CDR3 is CASSPNRGRYGYTF. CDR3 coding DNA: TGTGCCAGCAGCCCCAACAGGGGACGGTATGGCTACACCTTC. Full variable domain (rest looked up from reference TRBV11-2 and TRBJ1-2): EAGVAQSPRYKIIEKRQSVAFWCNPISGHATLYWYQQILGQGPKLLIQFQNNGVVDDSQLPKDRFSAERLKGVDSTLKIQPAKLEDSAVYLCASSPNRGRYGYTFGSGTRLTVV.

The CDR3 DNA is TGTGCCAGCAGCACCGACAGGCTTTCCTACGAGCAGTACTTC. Its translation is CASSTDRLSYEQYF. The chain employs TRBV2 and TRBJ2-7, with a weak D call TRBD1 (6 bases). V was clipped by 6 bases and J by 1 base, with 13 bases between them. The CDR3 covers 14 residues. The germline V gene has CDR1 SNHLY and CDR2 FYNNEI. Using reference TRBV2 and TRBJ2-7 for the parts outside the CDR3, the full variable domain is EPEVTQTPSHQVTQMGQEVILRCVPISNHLYFYWYRQILGQKVEFLVSFYNNEISEKSEIFDDQFSVERPDGSNFTLKIRSTKLEDSAMYFCASSTDRLSYEQYFGPGTRLTVT.

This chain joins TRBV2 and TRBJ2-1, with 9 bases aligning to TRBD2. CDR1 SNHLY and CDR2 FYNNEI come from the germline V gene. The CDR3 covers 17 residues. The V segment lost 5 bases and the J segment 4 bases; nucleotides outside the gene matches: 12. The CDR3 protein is CASSPFRLAGRYNEQFF. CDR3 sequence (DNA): TGTGCCAGCAGTCCCTTCCGTCTAGCGGGGAGATACAATGAGCAGTTCTTC.

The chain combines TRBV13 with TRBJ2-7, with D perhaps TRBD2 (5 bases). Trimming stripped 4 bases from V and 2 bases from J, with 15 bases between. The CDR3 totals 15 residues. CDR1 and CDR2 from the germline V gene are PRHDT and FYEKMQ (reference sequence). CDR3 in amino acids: CASSSHEGRPYEQYF. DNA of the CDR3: TGTGCCAGCAGCTCCCATGAGGGAAGACCCTACGAGCAGTACTTC.

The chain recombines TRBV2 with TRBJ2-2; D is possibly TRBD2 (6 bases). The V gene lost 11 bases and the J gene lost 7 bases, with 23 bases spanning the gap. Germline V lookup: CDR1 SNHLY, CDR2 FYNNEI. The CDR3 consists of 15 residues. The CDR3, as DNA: TGTGCCGGCGGGGCCCTCTCTGCACTCCTCGGGGAGCTGTTTTTT. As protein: CAGGALSALLGELFF.

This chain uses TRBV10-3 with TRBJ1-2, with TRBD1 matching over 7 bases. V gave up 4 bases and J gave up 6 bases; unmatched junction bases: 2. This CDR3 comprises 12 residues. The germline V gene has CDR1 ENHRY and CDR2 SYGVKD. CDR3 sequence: CAISGQGDGYTF. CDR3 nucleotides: TGTGCCATCAGTGGACAGGGCGATGGCTACACCTTC.

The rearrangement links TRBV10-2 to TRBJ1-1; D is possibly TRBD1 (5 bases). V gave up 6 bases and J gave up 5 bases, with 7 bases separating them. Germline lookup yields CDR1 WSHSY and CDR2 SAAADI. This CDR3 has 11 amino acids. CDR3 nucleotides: TGCGCCAGCAGCGGGGGGACTGAAGCTTTCTTT. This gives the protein CASSGGTEAFF.

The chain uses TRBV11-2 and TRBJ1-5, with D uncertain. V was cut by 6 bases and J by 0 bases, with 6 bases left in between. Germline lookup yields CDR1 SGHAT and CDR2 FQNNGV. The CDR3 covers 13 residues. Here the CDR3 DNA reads TGTGCCAGCAGTCCTACTAGCAATCAGCCCCAGCATTTT. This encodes CASSPTSNQPQHF.

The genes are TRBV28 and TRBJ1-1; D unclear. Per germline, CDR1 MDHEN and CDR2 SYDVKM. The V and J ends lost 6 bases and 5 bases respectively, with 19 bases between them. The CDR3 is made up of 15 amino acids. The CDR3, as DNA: TGTGCCAGCAGGGTGGGGAGCCGACCTATTACTGAAGCTTTCTTT. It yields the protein CASRVGSRPITEAFF.

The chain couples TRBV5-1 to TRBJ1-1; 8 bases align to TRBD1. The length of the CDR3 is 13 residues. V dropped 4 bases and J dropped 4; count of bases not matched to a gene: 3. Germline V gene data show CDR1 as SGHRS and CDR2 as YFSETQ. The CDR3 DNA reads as TGCGCCAGCAGCACCGACAGGGGCACTGAAGCTTTCTTT. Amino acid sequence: CASSTDRGTEAFF.

The CDR3 DNA reads TGTGCCTGGAGTATCTGGACTGATCAGCCCCAGCATTTT. This gives the protein CAWSIWTDQPQHF. The chain couples TRBV30 to TRBJ1-5; no clear D. From germline, CDR1 is GTSNPN and CDR2 SVGIG (reference sequence). V lost 2 bases, J lost 5 bases, and 10 bases lay in between. The CDR3 consists of 13 residues.

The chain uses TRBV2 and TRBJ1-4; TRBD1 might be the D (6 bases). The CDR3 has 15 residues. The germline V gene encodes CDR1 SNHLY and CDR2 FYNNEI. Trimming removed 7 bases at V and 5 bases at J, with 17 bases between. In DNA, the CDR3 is TGTGCCAGCAACCAAGGGGGACTAGAGAATGAAAAACTGTTTTTT. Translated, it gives CASNQGGLENEKLFF.

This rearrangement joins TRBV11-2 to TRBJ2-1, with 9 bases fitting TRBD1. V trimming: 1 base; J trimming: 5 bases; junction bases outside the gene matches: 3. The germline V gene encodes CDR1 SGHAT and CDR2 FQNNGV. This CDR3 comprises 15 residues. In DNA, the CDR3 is TGTGCCAGCAGCTTAGGGTGGACAGGGGACAATGAGCAGTTCTTC. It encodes CASSLGWTGDNEQFF.

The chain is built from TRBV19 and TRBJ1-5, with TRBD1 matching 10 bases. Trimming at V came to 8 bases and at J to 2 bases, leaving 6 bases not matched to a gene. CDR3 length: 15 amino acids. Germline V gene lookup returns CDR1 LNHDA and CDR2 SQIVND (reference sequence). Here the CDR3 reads CASLDRGRGNQPQHF. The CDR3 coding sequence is TGTGCCAGTCTCGACAGGGGGCGAGGCAATCAGCCCCAGCATTTT.

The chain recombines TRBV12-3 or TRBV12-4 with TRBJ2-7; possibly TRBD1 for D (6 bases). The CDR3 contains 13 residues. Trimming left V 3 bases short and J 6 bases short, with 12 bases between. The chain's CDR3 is CASSFQTGLEQYF. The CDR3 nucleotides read TGTGCCAGCAGTTTCCAGACAGGTCTCGAGCAGTACTTC.

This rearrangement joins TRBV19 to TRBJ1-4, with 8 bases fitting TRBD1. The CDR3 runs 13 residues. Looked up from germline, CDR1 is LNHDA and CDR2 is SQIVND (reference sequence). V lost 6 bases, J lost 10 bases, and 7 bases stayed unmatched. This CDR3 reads CASRIDRGGKLFF. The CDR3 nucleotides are TGTGCCAGTAGGATTGACAGGGGAGGAAAACTGTTTTTT.

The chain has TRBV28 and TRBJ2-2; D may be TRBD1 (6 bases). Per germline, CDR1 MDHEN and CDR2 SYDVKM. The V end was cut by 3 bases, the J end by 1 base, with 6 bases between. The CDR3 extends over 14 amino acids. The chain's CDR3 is CASSLTGNTGELFF. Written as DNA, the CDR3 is TGTGCCAGCAGTTTGACAGGGAACACCGGGGAGCTGTTTTTT. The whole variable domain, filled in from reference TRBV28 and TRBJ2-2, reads DVKVTQSSRYLVKRTGEKVFLECVQDMDHENMFWYRQDPGLGLRLIYFSYDVKMKEKGDIPEGYSVSREKKERFSLILESASTNQTSMYLCASSLTGNTGELFFGEGSRLTVL.

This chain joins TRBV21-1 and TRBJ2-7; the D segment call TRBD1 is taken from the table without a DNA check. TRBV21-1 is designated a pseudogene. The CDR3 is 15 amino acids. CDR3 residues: CASSSRTGIDYEQYF. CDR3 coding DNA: TGTGCCAGCAGCTCACGGACAGGGATAGACTACGAGCAGTACTTC.

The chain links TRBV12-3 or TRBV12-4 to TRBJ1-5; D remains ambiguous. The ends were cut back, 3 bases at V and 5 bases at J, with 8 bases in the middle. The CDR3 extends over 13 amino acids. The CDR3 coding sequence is TGTGCCAGCAGTTTGGGCATGGATCAGCCCCAGCATTTT. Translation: CASSLGMDQPQHF.

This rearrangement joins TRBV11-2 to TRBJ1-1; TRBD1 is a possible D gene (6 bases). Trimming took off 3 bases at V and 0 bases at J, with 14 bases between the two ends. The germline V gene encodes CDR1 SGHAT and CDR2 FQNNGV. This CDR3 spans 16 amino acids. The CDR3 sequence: CASSLLGQGMNTEAFF. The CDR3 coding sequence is TGTGCCAGCAGCTTGCTTGGGCAGGGGATGAACACTGAAGCTTTCTTT.

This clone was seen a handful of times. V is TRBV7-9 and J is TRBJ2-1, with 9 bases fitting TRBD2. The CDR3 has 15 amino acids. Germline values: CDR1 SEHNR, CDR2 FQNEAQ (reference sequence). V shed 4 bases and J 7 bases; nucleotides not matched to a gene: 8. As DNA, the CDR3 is TGTGCCAGCAGCTCCCCAGGCGGGGGGGAGAATGAGCAGTTCTTC. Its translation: CASSSPGGGENEQFF.

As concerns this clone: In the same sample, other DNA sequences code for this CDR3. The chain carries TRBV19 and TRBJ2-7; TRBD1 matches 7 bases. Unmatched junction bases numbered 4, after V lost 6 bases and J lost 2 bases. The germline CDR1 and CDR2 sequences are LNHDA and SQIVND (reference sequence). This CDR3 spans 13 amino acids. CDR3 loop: CASSPGQTYEQYF. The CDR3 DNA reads TGTGCCAGTAGCCCGGGACAGACCTACGAGCAGTACTTC. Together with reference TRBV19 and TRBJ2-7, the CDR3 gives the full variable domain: DGGITQSPKYLFRKEGQNVTLSCEQNLNHDAMYWYRQDPGQGLRLIYYSQIVNDFQKGDIAEGYSVSREKKESFPLTVTSAQKNPTAFYLCASSPGQTYEQYFGPGTRLTVT.

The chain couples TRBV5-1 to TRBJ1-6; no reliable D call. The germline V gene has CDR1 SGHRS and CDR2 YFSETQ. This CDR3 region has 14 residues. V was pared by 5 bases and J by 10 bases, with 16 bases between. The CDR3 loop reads CASRLSGSPSPLHF. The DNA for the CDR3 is TGCGCCAGCAGGCTGTCGGGGTCCCCCTCACCCCTCCACTTT.

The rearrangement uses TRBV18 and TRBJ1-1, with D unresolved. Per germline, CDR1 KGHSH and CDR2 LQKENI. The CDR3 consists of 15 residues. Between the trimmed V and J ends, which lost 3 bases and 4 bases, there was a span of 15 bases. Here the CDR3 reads CASSPSAGWSTEAFF. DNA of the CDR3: TGTGCCAGCTCACCTTCGGCGGGGTGGAGCACTGAAGCTTTCTTT.